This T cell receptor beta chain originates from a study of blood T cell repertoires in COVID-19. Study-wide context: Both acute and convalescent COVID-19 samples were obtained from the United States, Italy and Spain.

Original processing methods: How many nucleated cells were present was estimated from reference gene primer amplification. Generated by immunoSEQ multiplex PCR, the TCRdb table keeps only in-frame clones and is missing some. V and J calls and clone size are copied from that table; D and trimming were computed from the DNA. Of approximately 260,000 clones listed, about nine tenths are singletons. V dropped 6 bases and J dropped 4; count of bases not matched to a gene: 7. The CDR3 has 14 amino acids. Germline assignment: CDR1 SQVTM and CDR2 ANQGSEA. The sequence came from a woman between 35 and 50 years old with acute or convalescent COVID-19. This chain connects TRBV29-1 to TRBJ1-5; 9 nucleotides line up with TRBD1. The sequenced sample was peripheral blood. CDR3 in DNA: TGCAGCGTCGCTGACAGGGGGTTTAATCAGCCCCAGCATTTT. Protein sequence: CSVADRGFNQPQHF.